The 20 T cell receptor beta chains listed next were all sequenced from one sample in a study of radiotherapy plus CTLA-4 blockade in lung cancer. Produced via immunoSEQ multiplex PCR; TCRdb's table is partial and in-frame only. The sample consists of 85,000 to 90,000 clones, 85% to 90% of them appearing once. The sample consisted of peripheral blood, taken from a patient treated with radiotherapy plus ipilimumab. The receptors derive from a human donor with non-small cell lung cancer that progressed on radiotherapy plus ipilimumab.

The chain couples TRBV29-1 to TRBJ2-3; possibly TRBD2 for D (6 bases). V was trimmed by 2 bases and J by 4 bases, leaving 7 bases between them. Per the germline V gene, CDR1 is SQVTM and CDR2 is ANQGSEA. The CDR3 has 12 residues. CDR3 sequence reads: CSVELASDTQYF. CDR3 DNA: TGCAGCGTTGAACTAGCGTCAGATACGCAGTATTTT.

J is TRBJ2-7 and V is TRBV7-9; no reliable D call. The CDR3 sequence is 12 residues long. The ends were cut back, 8 bases at V and 5 bases at J, with 13 bases in the middle. Germline CDR1 is SEHNR and CDR2 is FQNEAQ (reference sequence). The CDR3 region has the DNA TGTGCCAGCTCTGGGATTCCAAACGAGCAGTACTTC. It codes for CASSGIPNEQYF.

V and J are TRBV6-1 and TRBJ1-5; possible D gene TRBD1, 6 bases. CDR1 and CDR2 from the germline V gene are MNHNS and SASEGT. V shed 1 base and J shed 3 bases, with 19 bases lying between them. The CDR3 contains 18 residues. This CDR3 is CASSEEVGASGFNQPQHF. The CDR3 DNA reads TGTGCCAGCAGTGAAGAGGTGGGGGCGAGTGGGTTCAATCAGCCCCAGCATTTT.

V gene TRBV28 combines with J gene TRBJ1-1; D possibly corresponds to TRBD1 (5 bases). V dropped 6 bases and J dropped 0 bases, with 8 bases sitting between them. CDR3 length: 13 amino acids. From germline, CDR1 is MDHEN and CDR2 SYDVKM. The CDR3 DNA follows: TGTGCCAGCAGAGGACACTTGAACACTGAAGCTTTCTTT. Translating gives CASRGHLNTEAFF.

The chain couples TRBV2 to TRBJ1-5, with no clear D. The V end lost 8 bases, the J end lost 7 bases, and 15 bases lay between the germline ends. Germline CDR1 and CDR2: SNHLY and FYNNEI. CDR3 length: 13 residues. CDR3 in amino acids: CASRGEPVQPQHF. CDR3 nucleotides: TGTGCCAGCCGGGGAGAGCCCGTCCAGCCCCAGCATTTT.

The chain combines TRBV7-2 with TRBJ2-5, with TRBD2 matching over 9 bases. Germline CDR1 and CDR2: SGHTA and FQGNSA. V gave up 2 bases and J gave up 5 bases; unmatched junction bases: 6. CDR3 length equals 15 residues. CDR3 region: CASSLMRGGGETQYF. CDR3 nucleotide sequence: TGTGCCAGCAGCTTAATGCGGGGGGGCGGTGAGACCCAGTACTTC.

The chain is built from TRBV27 and TRBJ2-2, with no clear D. This CDR3 has 16 residues. Per germline, CDR1 MNHEY and CDR2 SMNVEV (reference sequence). The V end was cut by 7 bases, the J end by 3 bases, with 18 bases between. CDR3 nucleotide sequence: TGTGCCAGCAAAACCCTCATGGGTGGGTACACCGGGGAGCTGTTTTTT. Amino acids: CASKTLMGGYTGELFF.

The V call is TRBV5-1, the J call TRBJ1-3; D possibly corresponds to TRBD1 (6 bases). V was trimmed by 3 bases and J by 0 bases, leaving 10 bases between them. The CDR3 totals 15 residues. Germline CDR1 is SGHRS and CDR2 is YFSETQ. The CDR3 nucleotides read TGCGCCAGCAGCTCACAGGGATCCTCTGGAAACACCATATATTTT. Its translation is CASSSQGSSGNTIYF.

This rearrangement joins TRBV14 to TRBJ2-6; possible D gene TRBD2, 6 bases. The CDR3 has 16 amino acids. V was pared by 4 bases and J by 0 bases, with 10 bases between. Germline loops: CDR1 SGHDN, CDR2 FVKESK. This chain's CDR3 is CASSLSGGSGANVLTF. The CDR3 DNA is TGTGCCAGCAGCCTCTCCGGGGGCTCTGGGGCCAACGTCCTGACTTTC.

The V and J genes are TRBV7-9 and TRBJ2-7, with D possibly being TRBD2 (6 bases). The CDR3 is made up of 16 amino acids. Germline V lookup: CDR1 SEHNR, CDR2 FQNEAQ (reference sequence). Trimming shortened V by 4 bases and J by 1 base, and 17 bases separated the two germline ends. CDR3 region: CASSSINYGGSYEQYF. In DNA, the CDR3 is TGTGCCAGCAGCTCAATCAACTATGGGGGGTCCTACGAGCAGTACTTC.

The V gene is TRBV2, the J gene TRBJ2-7; D unresolved. This CDR3 region has 12 residues. V lost 3 bases to trimming and J lost 4 bases, with 7 bases between them. The germline V gene encodes CDR1 SNHLY and CDR2 FYNNEI. CDR3 in amino acids: CASSEIGYEQYF. CDR3 nucleotides: TGTGCCAGCAGTGAGATAGGTTACGAGCAGTACTTC.

The rearrangement joins TRBV18 to TRBJ1-1; D not certain. Per the germline V gene, CDR1 is KGHSH and CDR2 is LQKENI. The CDR3 consists of 13 residues. V was clipped by 3 bases and J by 0 bases, with 5 bases between them. The chain's CDR3 is CASSPDLNTEAFF. Here the CDR3 DNA reads TGTGCCAGCTCACCCGACTTGAACACTGAAGCTTTCTTT.

This sequence joins TRBV4-2 and TRBJ1-5; the match to TRBD1 covers 7 bases. CDR1 and CDR2 from the germline V gene are LGHNA and YNFKEQ. V dropped 0 bases and J dropped 5; count of bases not matched to a gene: 7. The CDR3 totals 16 residues. CDR3 region: CASSQDGGQGDQPQHF. CDR3 DNA: TGTGCCAGCAGCCAAGACGGCGGGCAGGGGGATCAGCCCCAGCATTTT.

The V call is TRBV7-2, the J call TRBJ2-1; no reliable D call. The CDR3 spans 14 residues. V lost 6 bases and J lost 7, with 16 bases in between. CDR1 is SGHTA and CDR2 is FQGNSA in the germline V gene. CDR3 sequence: CASRKIVPSNEQFF. Written as DNA, the CDR3 is TGTGCCAGCAGAAAAATAGTCCCTTCTAATGAGCAGTTCTTC.

The chain has TRBV5-1 and TRBJ2-2; 7 positions agree with TRBD1. CDR1 and CDR2 from the germline V gene are SGHRS and YFSETQ. V gave up 0 bases and J gave up 0 bases; unmatched junction bases: 2. This CDR3 comprises 16 residues. The CDR3 loop is CASSLGDSTNTGELFF. CDR3 bases: TGCGCCAGCAGCTTGGGGGACAGTACGAACACCGGGGAGCTGTTTTTT.

The V call is TRBV29-1, the J call TRBJ1-1; perhaps TRBD1 as D (5 bases). The CDR3 extends over 12 amino acids. The V end was cut by 6 bases, the J end by 1 base, with 9 bases between. Germline V CDR1 and CDR2: SQVTM, ANQGSEA. CDR3 sequence reads: CSVRGGNTEAFF. The CDR3 bases are TGCAGCGTGAGGGGAGGGAACACTGAAGCTTTCTTT. Full variable domain (missing parts from reference TRBV29-1 and TRBJ1-1): SAVISQKPSRDICQRGTSLTIQCQVDSQVTMMFWYRQQPGQSLTLIATANQGSEATYESGFVIDKFPISRPNLTFSTLTVSNMSPEDSSIYLCSVRGGNTEAFFGQGTRLTVV.

The chain joins TRBV30 to TRBJ1-3; no firm D call. CDR1 is GTSNPN and CDR2 is SVGIG in the germline V gene (reference sequence). V was clipped by 5 bases and J by 4 bases, with 15 bases between them. This CDR3 contains 14 residues. The CDR3 DNA reads TGTGCCTGGGTCTACAGAGCGCGGGGAAACACCATATATTTT. Translating gives CAWVYRARGNTIYF.

The rearrangement uses TRBV25-1 and TRBJ1-6, with TRBD1 matching over 8 bases. Trimming at V came to 1 base and at J to 5 bases, leaving 1 base not matched to a gene. The length of the CDR3 is 15 residues. Germline CDR1 MGHDK, CDR2 SYGVNS. In nucleotides, the CDR3 is TGTGCCAGCAGTGAATCAGGGGGCGATAATTCACCCCTCCACTTT. This gives the protein CASSESGGDNSPLHF.

The J gene is TRBJ2-7, the V gene TRBV7-2; 8 bases are a match to TRBD2. Germline trimming cut 5 bases from V and 5 bases from J; bases unmatched to any gene: 8. The CDR3 extends over 14 amino acids. Germline assignment: CDR1 SGHTA and CDR2 FQGNSA. Written as DNA, the CDR3 is TGTGCCAGCAGCCCGCGCAGCGGGGGTCACGAGCAGTACTTC. It yields the protein CASSPRSGGHEQYF.

The genes are TRBV2 and TRBJ2-3; D unresolved. The CDR3 loop spans 12 amino acids. The V gene's germline CDR1 is SNHLY and CDR2 FYNNEI. V lost 7 bases to trimming and J lost 0 bases, with 5 bases between them. The CDR3 here is CASTQSTDTQYF. The CDR3 coding sequence is TGTGCCAGCACTCAAAGCACAGATACGCAGTATTTT.